This T cell receptor (beta chain) was obtained from a study of Ad26.COV2.S vaccination and SARS-CoV-2 variants. Background on the study: Dosing was one shot or two shots 56 days apart.

The CDR3 is 11 amino acids. CDR1 is SQVTM, CDR2 ANQGSEA, per germline. Trimming shortened V by 4 bases and J by 4 bases, and 7 bases separated the two germline ends. Clones were read by immunoSEQ multiplex PCR, and TCRdb kept only the in-frame ones, dropping some. The sample lists hundreds of thousands of clones; more than 80% were seen once. The treatment denotes: around 19 received Ad26.COV2.S at low or high dose, single or two shots; about 5 received placebo; per-sample allocation not given. Each sample was drawn 63 days after the first injection (of vaccine or placebo). The chain combines TRBV29-1 with TRBJ1-2, with D hard to call. This TCR came from a person aged 18-60 years who received the Ad26.COV2.S COVID-19 vaccine or a placebo. The source was peripheral blood, collected in a trial of Ad26.COV2.S vaccine versus placebo. This chain's CDR3 is CSVGEAYGYTF. CDR3 coding DNA: TGCAGCGTTGGAGAGGCCTATGGCTACACCTTC. The whole variable domain, remainder taken from reference TRBV29-1 and TRBJ1-2, is SAVISQKPSRDICQRGTSLTIQCQVDSQVTMMFWYRQQPGQSLTLIATANQGSEATYESGFVIDKFPISRPNLTFSTLTVSNMSPEDSSIYLCSVGEAYGYTFGSGTRLTVV.